These 25 T cell receptor beta chains were all obtained from the same sample, sequenced in a study of T cell responses to AZD1222 COVID-19 vaccine. TCRdb keeps only in-frame clones here, not all; method: immunoSEQ multiplex PCR. The data show 75,000 to 100,000 clones, with roughly 90% seen just once and 2.8% held by the top ten. The source was peripheral blood, collected on day 0 of AZD1222 vaccination. All receptors come from an adult in good health.

The rearrangement uses TRBV30 and TRBJ1-1; D unresolved. Germline V gene data show CDR1 as GTSNPN and CDR2 as SVGIG (reference sequence). V was clipped by 3 bases and J by 4 bases, with 15 bases between them. The CDR3 sequence is 14 residues long. The CDR3 protein is CAWSFMESITEAFF. The CDR3 region has the DNA TGTGCCTGGAGCTTTATGGAGTCCATCACTGAAGCTTTCTTT.

This clone was seen a few times. The chain is built from TRBV30 and TRBJ1-4; 9 nucleotides match TRBD1. The CDR3 runs to 15 residues. Germline V gene lookup returns CDR1 GTSNPN and CDR2 SVGIG (reference sequence). With V trimmed by 5 bases and J by 3 bases, 7 bases remained unmatched. The CDR3 DNA sequence: TGTGCCTGGCACCCGGGACAGGGATCTAATGAAAAACTGTTTTTT. Translated: CAWHPGQGSNEKLFF.

In nucleotides, the CDR3 is TGTGCCAGCAGCTTAGGACACCCGGAGGGTATGAACACTGAAGCTTTCTTT. Protein: CASSLGHPEGMNTEAFF. The chain is built from TRBV7-6 and TRBJ1-1; D unclear. CDR3 length equals 17 residues. The germline gives CDR1 SGHVS, CDR2 FNYEAQ. The V end was cut by 1 base, the J end by 0 bases, with 15 bases between.

The rearrangement joins TRBV28 to TRBJ1-1, with 8 bases identical to TRBD1. This CDR3 has 15 amino acids. V shed 2 bases and J 0 bases; nucleotides not matched to a gene: 2. Germline V gene lookup returns CDR1 MDHEN and CDR2 SYDVKM. The CDR3 region is CASSLGQGLNTEAFF. The CDR3 region has the DNA TGTGCCAGCAGTTTAGGACAGGGACTGAACACTGAAGCTTTCTTT. The full variable domain, rest sourced from reference TRBV28 and TRBJ1-1, is DVKVTQSSRYLVKRTGEKVFLECVQDMDHENMFWYRQDPGLGLRLIYFSYDVKMKEKGDIPEGYSVSREKKERFSLILESASTNQTSMYLCASSLGQGLNTEAFFGQGTRLTVV.

This clone was observed a single time. The V and J genes are TRBV5-1 and TRBJ2-1; 7 bases fit TRBD1. The CDR3 spans 14 residues. Trimming cost V 5 bases and J 2 bases; bases outside gene matches: 4. Per the germline V gene, CDR1 is SGHRS and CDR2 is YFSETQ. CDR3 in amino acids: CASSGTATYNEQFF. The CDR3 DNA follows: TGCGCCAGCAGTGGGACAGCTACCTACAATGAGCAGTTCTTC.

The V call is TRBV12-3 or TRBV12-4, the J call TRBJ2-5; the D is unclear. CDR3 length: 11 residues. Trimming took off 5 bases at V and 5 bases at J, with 6 bases between the two ends. The CDR3 DNA reads TGTGCCAGCAGTCCCAGTGAGACCCAGTACTTC. Residues: CASSPSETQYF.

This rearrangement joins TRBV28 to TRBJ1-4; 8 bases fit TRBD1. The CDR3 length is 16 residues. Per germline, CDR1 MDHEN and CDR2 SYDVKM. Trimming took 5 bases from V and 3 from J; bases not matched to a gene: 8. The CDR3 region has the DNA TGTGCCAGCAGTGTTTGGACACAGGGGGCTAATGAAAAACTGTTTTTT. It is translated as CASSVWTQGANEKLFF.

This rearrangement joins TRBV6-5 to TRBJ2-3; no reliable D call. Trimming stripped 6 bases from V and 2 bases from J, with 12 bases between. Germline V gene data show CDR1 as MNHEY and CDR2 as SVGAGI. This CDR3 spans 14 amino acids. The DNA for the CDR3 is TGTGCCAGCAGCCAACCTAGGTACACAGATACGCAGTATTTT. Translated, it gives CASSQPRYTDTQYF.

This chain joins TRBV5-1 and TRBJ2-7; 8 bases line up with TRBD1. Germline V gene data show CDR1 as SGHRS and CDR2 as YFSETQ. This CDR3 has 14 residues. V trimming: 0 bases; J trimming: 5 bases; junction bases outside the gene matches: 4. The CDR3 bases are TGCGCCAGCAGCTTGGGACAGGGGCGCCACGAGCAGTACTTC. It codes for CASSLGQGRHEQYF.

The chain carries TRBV28 and TRBJ2-7; 8 positions match TRBD1. CDR1 and CDR2 from the germline V gene are MDHEN and SYDVKM. This CDR3 has 15 amino acids. After removal of 5 bases from V and 6 bases from J, the junction contained 12 bases not matched to a gene. The CDR3 loop reads CASSPHSGGAGEQYF. The DNA of the CDR3 is TGTGCCAGCAGTCCCCATTCAGGGGGCGCAGGCGAGCAGTACTTC.

This chain connects TRBV7-3 to TRBJ1-5; 9 bases are a match to TRBD1. Germline CDR1 SGHTA, CDR2 FQGTGA. This CDR3 has 14 amino acids. V trimming: 4 bases; J trimming: 4 bases; junction bases outside the gene matches: 2. The CDR3 loop is CASSSQGANQPQHF. The CDR3 bases are TGTGCCAGCAGCTCACAGGGGGCAAATCAGCCCCAGCATTTT.

The chain has TRBV11-2 and TRBJ1-1, with D possibly being TRBD1 (6 bases). The V and J ends lost 5 bases and 1 base respectively, with 14 bases between them. Germline V gene data show CDR1 as SGHAT and CDR2 as FQNNGV. This CDR3 is 15 amino acids long. In DNA form, the CDR3 reads TGTGCCAGCAGCCTACCACCGGGACAGAACACTGAAGCTTTCTTT. This encodes CASSLPPGQNTEAFF.

The chain couples TRBV4-1 to TRBJ2-1; 7 bases line up with TRBD1. The CDR3 extends over 16 amino acids. CDR1 and CDR2 from the germline V gene are MGHRA and YSYEKL. Losses at the gene ends were 3 bases for V and 5 bases for J; bases not matched to a gene: 10. The CDR3 bases are TGCGCCAGCAGCCAGGGGGTAGGACAGGTCGACAATGAGCAGTTCTTC. Amino acid sequence: CASSQGVGQVDNEQFF.

This clone was seen a handful of times. The rearrangement uses TRBV18 and TRBJ2-3; 10 nucleotides align to TRBD2. V trimming: 6 bases; J trimming: 5 bases; junction bases outside the gene matches: 14. CDR1 is KGHSH and CDR2 is LQKENI in the germline V gene. This CDR3 region has 17 residues. The DNA for the CDR3 is TGTGCCAGCTCCCTAACCGGGACTAGCGTATCGTTAGATACGCAGTATTTT. Translation gives CASSLTGTSVSLDTQYF.

Here the CDR3 reads CASGTGGGGYEQYF. For the CDR3, the DNA is TGCGCCAGCGGCACAGGGGGCGGTGGCTACGAGCAGTACTTC. The chain has TRBV5-1 and TRBJ2-7, with 9 bases identical to TRBD1. Per germline, CDR1 SGHRS and CDR2 YFSETQ. This CDR3 contains 14 residues. V lost 7 bases, J lost 3 bases, and 8 bases stayed unmatched. The whole variable domain, filled in from reference TRBV5-1 and TRBJ2-7, reads KAGVTQTPRYLIKTRGQQVTLSCSPISGHRSVSWYQQTPGQGLQFLFEYFSETQRNKGNFPGRFSGRQFSNSRSEMNVSTLELGDSALYLCASGTGGGGYEQYFGPGTRLTVT.

The chain recombines TRBV15 with TRBJ2-1; D is ambiguous. Germline CDR1 is LNHNV and CDR2 is YYDKDF (reference sequence). This CDR3 is built from 15 residues. V gave up 0 bases and J gave up 1 base, with 7 bases separating them. The CDR3 coding sequence is TGTGCCACCAGCAGAGATCGGCAGTCCTACAATGAGCAGTTCTTC. Encoded protein: CATSRDRQSYNEQFF.

The gene calls are TRBV30 and TRBJ1-1; D is unclear. The CDR3 is made up of 13 amino acids. The ends were cut back, 4 bases at V and 6 bases at J, with 15 bases in the middle. The germline CDR1 and CDR2 sequences are GTSNPN and SVGIG (reference sequence). The CDR3 here is CAWIHTGKSEAFF. CDR3 in DNA: TGTGCCTGGATTCACACGGGGAAGTCTGAAGCTTTCTTT.

The chain has TRBV9 and TRBJ2-7; 12 positions agree with TRBD2. This CDR3 comprises 14 residues. V shed 0 bases, J shed 5 bases, and the junction held 0 bases outside the gene matches. CDR1 and CDR2 from the germline V gene are SGDLS and YYNGEE. The CDR3 loop is CASSVGLAGDEQYF. CDR3 coding DNA: TGTGCCAGCAGCGTAGGACTAGCGGGAGACGAGCAGTACTTC.

The CDR3 spells CASSQPTSGLAKNIQYF. CDR3 coding DNA: TGCGCCAGCAGCCAGCCCACTAGCGGCCTAGCCAAAAACATTCAGTACTTC. This chain joins TRBV4-1 and TRBJ2-4, with TRBD2 matching 8 bases. Trimming at V came to 3 bases and at J to 0 bases, leaving 7 bases not matched to a gene. CDR3 size: 17 residues. The germline V gene has CDR1 MGHRA and CDR2 YSYEKL.

The V call is TRBV30, the J call TRBJ1-1; no reliable D call. The germline V gene encodes CDR1 GTSNPN and CDR2 SVGIG (reference sequence). V gave up 6 bases and J gave up 1 base, with 9 bases separating them. The CDR3 length is 12 residues. CDR3 sequence reads: CACQFRNTEAFF. The CDR3, as DNA: TGTGCCTGTCAATTTCGGAACACTGAAGCTTTCTTT.

This chain joins TRBV6-5 and TRBJ1-5; D remains unclear. The V end lost 2 bases, the J end lost 6 bases, and 8 bases lay between the germline ends. Germline V gene sequence: CDR1 MNHEY, CDR2 SVGAGI. This CDR3 has 13 residues. The CDR3 sequence is CASSYGRGQPQHF. The CDR3 DNA reads TGTGCCAGCAGTTACGGCCGGGGTCAGCCCCAGCATTTT.

On this clone itself: Other DNA sequences from this sample encode an identical CDR3 as well. V is TRBV28 and J is TRBJ1-5; weak D call: TRBD1 (6 bases). Germline loops: CDR1 MDHEN, CDR2 SYDVKM. The V gene lost 4 bases and the J gene lost 4 bases, with 11 bases spanning the gap. This CDR3 has 14 residues. The CDR3 DNA follows: TGTGCCAGCAGTTCGGGGGGGCTGAATCAGCCCCAGCATTTT. It specifies CASSSGGLNQPQHF.

This clone appeared a few times. The genes are TRBV3-1 (or the pseudogene TRBV3-2) and TRBJ1-1; perhaps TRBD1 as D (5 bases). Germline V gene lookup returns CDR1 LGHDT and CDR2 YNNKEL (reference sequence). V gave up 2 bases and J gave up 4 bases, with 14 bases separating them. There are 15 residues in the CDR3. CDR3 coding DNA: TGTGCCAGCAGCCAACGAAGGGGCGCGGGCACTGAAGCTTTCTTT. Its protein is CASSQRRGAGTEAFF.

This clone is a singleton in its sample. The chain recombines TRBV15 with TRBJ1-5; D is ambiguous. The CDR3 length is 13 residues. V lost 5 bases to trimming and J lost 5 bases, with 10 bases between them. CDR1 is LNHNV, CDR2 YYDKDF, per germline (reference sequence). CDR3 residues: CATSPGVDQPQHF. The DNA for the CDR3 is TGTGCCACCAGCCCGGGTGTTGATCAGCCCCAGCATTTT.

The chain carries TRBV5-5 and TRBJ2-3; D gene unclear. V was cut by 2 bases and J by 2 bases, with 9 bases left in between. Per the germline V gene, CDR1 is SGHKS and CDR2 is YYEKEE (reference sequence). The CDR3 has 14 amino acids. The DNA for the CDR3 is TGTGCCAGCAGCTTTGACACGTCCACAGATACGCAGTATTTT. Amino acid sequence: CASSFDTSTDTQYF.